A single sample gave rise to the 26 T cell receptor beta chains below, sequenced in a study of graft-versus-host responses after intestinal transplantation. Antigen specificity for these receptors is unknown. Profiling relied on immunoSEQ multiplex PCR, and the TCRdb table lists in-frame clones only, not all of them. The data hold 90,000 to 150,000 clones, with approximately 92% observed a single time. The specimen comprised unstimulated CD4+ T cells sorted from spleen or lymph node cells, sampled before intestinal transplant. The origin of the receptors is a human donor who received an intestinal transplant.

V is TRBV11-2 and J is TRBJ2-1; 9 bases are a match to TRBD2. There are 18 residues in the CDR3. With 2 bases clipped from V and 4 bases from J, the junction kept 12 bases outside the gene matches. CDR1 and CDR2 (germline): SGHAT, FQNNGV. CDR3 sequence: CASSLRVGGRAKYNEQFF. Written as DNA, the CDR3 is TGTGCCAGCAGCTTACGGGTCGGCGGGAGGGCCAAGTACAATGAGCAGTTCTTC.

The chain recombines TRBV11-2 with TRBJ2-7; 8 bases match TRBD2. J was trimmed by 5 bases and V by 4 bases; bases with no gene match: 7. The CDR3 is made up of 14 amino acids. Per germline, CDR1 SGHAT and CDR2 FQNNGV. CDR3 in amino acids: CASSYSGILDEQYF. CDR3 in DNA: TGTGCCAGCAGCTATAGCGGGATATTGGACGAGCAGTACTTC.

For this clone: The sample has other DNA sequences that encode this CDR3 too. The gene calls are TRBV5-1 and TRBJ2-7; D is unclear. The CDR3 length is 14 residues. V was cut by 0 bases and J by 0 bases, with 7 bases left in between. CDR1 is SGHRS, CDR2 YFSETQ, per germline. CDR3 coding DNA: TGCGCCAGCAGCTTGGGGCAGGCCTCCTACGAGCAGTACTTC. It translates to CASSLGQASYEQYF.

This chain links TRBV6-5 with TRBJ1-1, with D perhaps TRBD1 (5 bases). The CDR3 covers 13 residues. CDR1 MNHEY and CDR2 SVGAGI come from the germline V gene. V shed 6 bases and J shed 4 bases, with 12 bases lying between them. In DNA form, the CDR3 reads TGTGCCAGCAGAGGATTTGGGGGCACTGAAGCTTTCTTT. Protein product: CASRGFGGTEAFF.

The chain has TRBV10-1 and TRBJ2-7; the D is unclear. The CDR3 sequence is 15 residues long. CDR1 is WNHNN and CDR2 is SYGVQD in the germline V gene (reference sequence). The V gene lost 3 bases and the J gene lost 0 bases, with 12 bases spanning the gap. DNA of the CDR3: TGCGCCAGCAGTGAAGGACCCACGGACTCCTACGAGCAGTACTTC. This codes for CASSEGPTDSYEQYF.

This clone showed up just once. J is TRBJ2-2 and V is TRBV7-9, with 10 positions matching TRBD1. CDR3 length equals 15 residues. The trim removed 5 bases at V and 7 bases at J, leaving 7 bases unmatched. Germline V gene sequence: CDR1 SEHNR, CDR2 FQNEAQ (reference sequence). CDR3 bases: TGTGCCAGCAGCGAAGGGACAGGGGTTTTCGGGGAGCTGTTTTTT. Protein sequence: CASSEGTGVFGELFF.

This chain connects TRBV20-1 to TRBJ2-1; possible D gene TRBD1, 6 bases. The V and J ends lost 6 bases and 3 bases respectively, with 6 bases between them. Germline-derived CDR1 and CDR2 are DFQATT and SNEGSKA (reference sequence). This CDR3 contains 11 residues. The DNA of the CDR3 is TGCAGTGCGACAGGCTACAATGAGCAGTTCTTC. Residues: CSATGYNEQFF.

The DNA for the CDR3 is TGTGCCAGCAGCGTCCCCGGGACTAGCGGGAGGAATGAGCAGTTCTTC. Protein sequence: CASSVPGTSGRNEQFF. The chain recombines TRBV9 with TRBJ2-1, with 15 nucleotides matching TRBD2. The V gene end was trimmed by 2 bases and the J gene end by 7 bases; junction bases not matched to a gene: 4. The CDR3 covers 16 residues. Looked up from germline, CDR1 is SGDLS and CDR2 is YYNGEE.

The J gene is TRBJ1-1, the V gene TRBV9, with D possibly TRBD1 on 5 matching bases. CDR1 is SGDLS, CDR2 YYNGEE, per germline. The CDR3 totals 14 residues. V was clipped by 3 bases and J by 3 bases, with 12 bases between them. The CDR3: CASSGRDGYTEAFF. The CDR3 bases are TGTGCCAGCAGCGGGCGGGACGGGTACACTGAAGCTTTCTTT.

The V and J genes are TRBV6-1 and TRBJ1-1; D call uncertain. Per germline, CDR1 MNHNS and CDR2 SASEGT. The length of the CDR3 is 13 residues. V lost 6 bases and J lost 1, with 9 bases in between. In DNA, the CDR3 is TGTGCCAGCAGAATTTTTCAGAACACTGAAGCTTTCTTT. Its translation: CASRIFQNTEAFF.

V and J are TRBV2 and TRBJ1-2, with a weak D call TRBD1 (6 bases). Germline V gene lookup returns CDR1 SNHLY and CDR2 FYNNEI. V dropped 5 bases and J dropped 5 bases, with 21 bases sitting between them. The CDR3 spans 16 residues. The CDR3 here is CASSPRTDSTGYGYTF. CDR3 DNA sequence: TGTGCCAGCAGTCCTCGTACGGACAGTACGGGGTATGGCTACACCTTC. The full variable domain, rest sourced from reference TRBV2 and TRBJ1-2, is EPEVTQTPSHQVTQMGQEVILRCVPISNHLYFYWYRQILGQKVEFLVSFYNNEISEKSEIFDDQFSVERPDGSNFTLKIRSTKLEDSAMYFCASSPRTDSTGYGYTFGSGTRLTVV.

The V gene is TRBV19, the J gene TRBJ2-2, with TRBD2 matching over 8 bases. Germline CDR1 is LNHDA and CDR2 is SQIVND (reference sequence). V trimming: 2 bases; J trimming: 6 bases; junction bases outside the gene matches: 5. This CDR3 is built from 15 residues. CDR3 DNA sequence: TGTGCCAGTAGTATACGTAGCGGGGTCCCCGGGGAGCTGTTTTTT. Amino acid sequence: CASSIRSGVPGELFF.

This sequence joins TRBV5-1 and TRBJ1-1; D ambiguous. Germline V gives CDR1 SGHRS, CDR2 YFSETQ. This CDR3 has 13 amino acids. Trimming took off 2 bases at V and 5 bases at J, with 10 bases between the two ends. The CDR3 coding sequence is TGCGCCAGCAGCTTTGAGGGAGAGACTGAAGCTTTCTTT. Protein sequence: CASSFEGETEAFF.

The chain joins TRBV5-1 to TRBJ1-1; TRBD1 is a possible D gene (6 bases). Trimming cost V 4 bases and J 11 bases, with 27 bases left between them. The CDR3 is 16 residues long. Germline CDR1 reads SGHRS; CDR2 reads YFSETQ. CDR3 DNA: TGCGCCAGCAGCGCGATATACCAGGACCAAGGGGGAAAGGCTTTCTTT. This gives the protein CASSAIYQDQGGKAFF.

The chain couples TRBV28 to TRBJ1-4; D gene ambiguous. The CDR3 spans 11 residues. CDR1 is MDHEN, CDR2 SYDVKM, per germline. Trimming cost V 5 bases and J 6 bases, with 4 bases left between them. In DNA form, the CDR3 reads TGTGCCAGCAGTGGGGATGAAAAACTGTTTTTT. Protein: CASSGDEKLFF.

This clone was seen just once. Here the CDR3 reads CASSLYGQSAKNIQYF. CDR3 sequence (DNA): TGTGCCAGCTCACTTTACGGACAGTCAGCCAAAAACATTCAGTACTTC. This chain links TRBV18 with TRBJ2-4; possible D gene TRBD1, 6 bases. The CDR3 extends over 16 amino acids. The V end lost 4 bases, the J end lost 0 bases, and 13 bases lay between the germline ends. Per germline, CDR1 KGHSH and CDR2 LQKENI.

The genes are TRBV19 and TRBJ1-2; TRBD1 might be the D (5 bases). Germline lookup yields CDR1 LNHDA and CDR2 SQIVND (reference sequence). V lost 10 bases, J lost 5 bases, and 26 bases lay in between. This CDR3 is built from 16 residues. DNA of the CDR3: TGTGCCACCACGGCGCAGGGAAACCACTTCGGATATGGCTACACCTTC. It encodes CATTAQGNHFGYGYTF. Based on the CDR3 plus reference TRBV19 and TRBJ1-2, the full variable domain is DGGITQSPKYLFRKEGQNVTLSCEQNLNHDAMYWYRQDPGQGLRLIYYSQIVNDFQKGDIAEGYSVSREKKESFPLTVTSAQKNPTAFYLCATTAQGNHFGYGYTFGSGTRLTVV.

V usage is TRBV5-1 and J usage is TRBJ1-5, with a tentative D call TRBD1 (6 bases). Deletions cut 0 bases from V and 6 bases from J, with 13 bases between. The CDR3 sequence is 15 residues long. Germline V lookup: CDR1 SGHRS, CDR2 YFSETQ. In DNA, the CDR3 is TGCGCCAGCAGCTTGGGGACAGCTATCGGTCAGCCCCAGCATTTT. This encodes CASSLGTAIGQPQHF.

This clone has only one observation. The CDR3 DNA is TGTGCCAGCTGTACTAGCGGGAGGTACAATGAGCAGTTCTTC. Protein product: CASCTSGRYNEQFF. The chain joins TRBV6-6 to TRBJ2-1; 12 bases agree with TRBD2. Trimming at V came to 8 bases and at J to 4 bases, leaving 3 bases not matched to a gene. The CDR3 contains 14 residues. The germline V gene has CDR1 MNHNY and CDR2 SVGAGI (reference sequence).

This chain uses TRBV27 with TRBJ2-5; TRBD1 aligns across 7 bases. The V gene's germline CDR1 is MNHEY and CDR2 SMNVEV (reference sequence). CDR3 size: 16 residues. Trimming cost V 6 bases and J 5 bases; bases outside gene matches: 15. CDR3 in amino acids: CASSQLGQVGWETQYF. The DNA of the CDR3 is TGTGCCAGCAGCCAACTCGGACAGGTGGGATGGGAGACCCAGTACTTC.

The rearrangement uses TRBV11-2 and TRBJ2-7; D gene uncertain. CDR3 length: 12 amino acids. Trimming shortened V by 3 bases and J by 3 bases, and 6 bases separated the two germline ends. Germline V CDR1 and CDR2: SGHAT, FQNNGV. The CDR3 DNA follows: TGTGCCAGCAGCTTTTCAGTCTACGAGCAGTACTTC. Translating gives CASSFSVYEQYF.

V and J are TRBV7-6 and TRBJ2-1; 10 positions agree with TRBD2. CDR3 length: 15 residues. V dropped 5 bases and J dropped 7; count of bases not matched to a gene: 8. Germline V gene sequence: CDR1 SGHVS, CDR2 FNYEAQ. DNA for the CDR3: TGTGCCAGCAGCCCTCAACTAGCGGGACGGAATGAGCAGTTCTTC. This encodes CASSPQLAGRNEQFF.

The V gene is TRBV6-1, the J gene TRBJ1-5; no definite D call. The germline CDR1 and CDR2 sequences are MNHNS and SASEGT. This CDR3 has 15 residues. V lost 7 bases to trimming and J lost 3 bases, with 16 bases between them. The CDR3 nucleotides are TGTGCCAGCATTTCTACACCGGTCCTCAATCAGCCCCAGCATTTT. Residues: CASISTPVLNQPQHF.

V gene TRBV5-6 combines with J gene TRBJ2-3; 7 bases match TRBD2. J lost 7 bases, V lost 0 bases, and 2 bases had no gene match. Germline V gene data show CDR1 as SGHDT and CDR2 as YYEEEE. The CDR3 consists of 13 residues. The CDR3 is CASSLAGGNTQYF. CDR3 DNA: TGTGCCAGCAGCTTGGCGGGGGGAAATACGCAGTATTTT.

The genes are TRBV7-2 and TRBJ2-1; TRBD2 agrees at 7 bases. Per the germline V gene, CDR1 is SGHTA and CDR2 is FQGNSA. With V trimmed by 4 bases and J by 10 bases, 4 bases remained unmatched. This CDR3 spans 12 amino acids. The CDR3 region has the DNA TGTGCCAGCAGCTCAAGCGGGGCCGAGCAGTTCTTC. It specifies CASSSSGAEQFF.

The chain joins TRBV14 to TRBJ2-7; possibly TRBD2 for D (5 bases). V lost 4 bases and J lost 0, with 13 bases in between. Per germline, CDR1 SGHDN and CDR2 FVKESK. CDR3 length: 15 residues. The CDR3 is CASSPRSRGSYEQYF. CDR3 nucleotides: TGTGCCAGCAGCCCTCGGTCCCGGGGCTCCTACGAGCAGTACTTC. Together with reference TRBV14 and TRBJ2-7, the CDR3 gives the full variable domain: EAGVTQFPSHSVIEKGQTVTLRCDPISGHDNLYWYRRVMGKEIKFLLHFVKESKQDESGMPNNRFLAERTGGTYSTLKVQPAELEDSGVYFCASSPRSRGSYEQYFGPGTRLTVT.